The rows below give T cell receptor beta chains drawn from one sample of a study of immune cell composition in non-small cell lung cancer. Assay: immunoSEQ multiplex PCR; the TCRdb copy retains only in-frame clones and omits some. Of approximately 11,000 clones listed, around two thirds are singletons. The specimen was lung tumor tissue. These receptors all stem from a human donor with non-small cell lung cancer. Both conserved end residues are part of each CDR3. D genes are given only for firm matches. A clone size is listed for some rows: how often the clone was seen (once, few, many), or a class if it is expanded.

D	size	J	V	CDR3	DNA
TRBD2	NA	TRBJ2-7	TRBV7-8	CASSLRLAGEQYF	TGTGCCAGCAGCTTGAGACTAGCCGGCGAGCAGTACTTC
TRBD2	NA	TRBJ2-1	TRBV4-1	CASSHVPGLAGVRNEQFF	TGCGCCAGCAGCCACGTTCCTGGACTAGCGGGAGTAAGGAATGAGCAGTTCTTC
NA	NA	TRBJ1-3	TRBV28	CASSLSTSGNTIYF	TGTGCCAGCAGTTTAAGTACTTCTGGAAACACCATATATTTT
TRBD2	NA	TRBJ2-1	TRBV18	CASSDRTSGIHNEQFF	TGTGCCAGCTCGGATCGGACTAGCGGGATCCACAATGAGCAGTTCTTC
NA	NA	TRBJ1-1	TRBV10-3	CAISDLGTPFF	TGTGCCATCAGTGATTTGGGGACTCCTTTCTTT
NA	few	TRBJ2-2	TRBV10-3	CAISDYNGELFF	TGTGCCATCAGTGATTACAACGGGGAGCTGTTTTTT
NA	few	TRBJ1-1	TRBV10-3	CAISESRDTEAFF	TGTGCCATCAGTGAGTCGAGGGATACTGAAGCTTTCTTT
TRBD1	NA	TRBJ2-5	TRBV19	CASSNRDRGLSQETQYF	TGTGCCAGTAGTAACCGGGACAGGGGGCTTAGCCAAGAGACCCAGTACTTC
TRBD2	NA	TRBJ2-3	TRBV7-3	CASSSGLESDTQYF	TGTGCCAGCAGCTCAGGACTAGAATCAGATACGCAGTATTTT
NA	NA	TRBJ1-4	TRBV6-5	CASSPFVDDLHFF	TGTGCCAGCAGTCCATTCGTAGATGACTTGCATTTTTTT
NA	few	TRBJ1-2	TRBV5-1	CASSPQGQGYTF	TGCGCCAGCAGCCCGCAGGGTCAGGGCTACACCTTC
NA	NA	TRBJ2-3	TRBV6-1	CASSEARTTDTQYF	TGTGCCAGCAGTGAAGCGCGAACTACAGATACGCAGTATTTT
NA	NA	TRBJ1-1	TRBV5-8	CASSPWAVADSGLYSAFF	TGTGCCAGCAGCCCATGGGCGGTAGCTGATTCAGGGTTGTACTCAGCTTTCTTT
NA	NA	TRBJ2-7	TRBV28	CASSLFSGEQYF	TGTGCCAGCAGTTTATTCTCAGGCGAGCAGTACTTC
NA	few	TRBJ1-3	TRBV4-2	CASSQDPRGGDTIYF	TGTGCCAGCAGCCAAGATCCCCGGGGGGGGGACACCATATATTTT
TRBD1	NA	TRBJ1-1	TRBV6-5	CASRRDRGHTEAFF	TGTGCCAGCAGGCGGGACAGGGGGCACACTGAAGCTTTCTTT
TRBD1	few	TRBJ2-7	TRBV29-1	CSVEFVDRGSYEQYF	TGCAGCGTTGAATTCGTGGACAGGGGTTCCTACGAGCAGTACTTC
NA	NA	TRBJ1-2	TRBV6-6	CASSFYRVSNYGYTF	TGTGCCAGCAGTTTTTACAGGGTATCTAACTATGGCTACACCTTC
NA	NA	TRBJ1-1	TRBV10-1	CASSESTGQGLTNTEAFF	TGCGCCAGCAGTGAGTCGACCGGCCAGGGGTTAACGAACACTGAAGCTTTCTTT
NA	few	TRBJ2-4	TRBV13	CASSPLGQKVLAKNIQYF	TGTGCCAGCAGCCCCTTAGGACAAAAAGTGTTAGCCAAAAACATTCAGTACTTC
NA	NA	TRBJ2-4	TRBV5-1	CASSSSGVNIQYF	TGCGCCAGCAGCTCGTCGGGGGTTAACATTCAGTACTTC
TRBD1	NA	TRBJ1-1	TRBV5-5	CASSGLGQGNTEAFF	TGTGCCAGCAGCGGACTGGGACAGGGTAACACTGAAGCTTTCTTT
TRBD1	once	TRBJ2-2	TRBV7-3	CASSAGQGARGELFF	TGTGCCAGCAGCGCCGGACAGGGGGCGCGGGGGGAGCTGTTTTTT
TRBD1	NA	TRBJ2-3	TRBV6-6	CASSWDREGHTQYF	TGTGCCAGCAGTTGGGACAGGGAAGGACATACGCAGTATTTT
TRBD2	NA	TRBJ2-7	TRBV29-1	CSVSPGLAYEQYF	TGCAGCGTTTCCCCGGGACTAGCCTACGAGCAGTACTTC
NA	few	TRBJ2-7	TRBV6-1	CASSPSTRADYEQYF	TGTGCCAGCAGTCCATCGACTAGGGCAGACTACGAGCAGTACTTC
NA	few	TRBJ1-1	TRBV30	CAWSVPGHPEAFF	TGTGCCTGGAGTGTACCAGGGCACCCTGAAGCTTTCTTT